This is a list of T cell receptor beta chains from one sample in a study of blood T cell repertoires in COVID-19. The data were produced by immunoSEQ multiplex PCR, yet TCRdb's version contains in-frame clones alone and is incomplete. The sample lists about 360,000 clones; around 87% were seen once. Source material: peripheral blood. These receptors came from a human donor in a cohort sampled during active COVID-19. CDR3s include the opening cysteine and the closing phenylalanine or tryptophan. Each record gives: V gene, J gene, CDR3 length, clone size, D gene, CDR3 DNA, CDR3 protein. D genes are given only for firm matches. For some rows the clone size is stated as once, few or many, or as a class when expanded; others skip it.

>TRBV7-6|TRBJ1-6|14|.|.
TGTGCCAGCAGCTCAGGGATAATCAATTCACCCCTCCACTTT
CASSSGIINSPLHF
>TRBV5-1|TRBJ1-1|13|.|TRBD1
TGCGCCAGCAGCCAGGGGGTTAACACTGAAGCTTTCTTT
CASSQGVNTEAFF
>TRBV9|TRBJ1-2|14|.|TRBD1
TGTGCCAGCAGTCTAAGGGGACAGGGCTATGGCTACACCTTC
CASSLRGQGYGYTF
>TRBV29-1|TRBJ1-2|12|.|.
TGCAGCGCCGGGCGGGGCAACTATGGCTACACCTTC
CSAGRGNYGYTF
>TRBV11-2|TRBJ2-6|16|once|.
TGTGCCAGCAGCTTAGGGGCCATCTCTGGGGCCAACGTCCTGACTTTC
CASSLGAISGANVLTF
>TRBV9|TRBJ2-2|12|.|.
TGTGCCAGCAGCGTAGATCACGGGGAGCTGTTTTTT
CASSVDHGELFF
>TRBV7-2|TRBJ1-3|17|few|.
TGTGCCAGCAGCTTAGCGAGCCTCGGGAGCTCTGGAAACACCATATATTTT
CASSLASLGSSGNTIYF
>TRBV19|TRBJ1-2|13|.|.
TGTGCCAGTAGTATCGGGCAGGGCTATGGCTACACCTTC
CASSIGQGYGYTF
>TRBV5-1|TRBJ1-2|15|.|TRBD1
TGCGCCAGCAGCTTGGAGTGGCAGGGGGTTCGAGGCTACACCTTC
CASSLEWQGVRGYTF
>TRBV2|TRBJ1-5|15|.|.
TGTGCCAGCAATCTGGGGGCAGGGACCGGCCAGCCCCAGCATTTT
CASNLGAGTGQPQHF
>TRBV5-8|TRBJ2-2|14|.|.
TGTGCCAGCAGCTTCGGAGAGGACACCGGGGAGCTGTTTTTT
CASSFGEDTGELFF
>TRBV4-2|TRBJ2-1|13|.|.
TGTGCCAGCAGCCAAGAAATTCGTCTAGGGCAGTTCTTC
CASSQEIRLGQFF
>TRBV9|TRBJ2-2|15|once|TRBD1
TGTGCCAGCAGCGGGTCGACAGGGCTAGTCGGGGAGCTGTTTTTT
CASSGSTGLVGELFF
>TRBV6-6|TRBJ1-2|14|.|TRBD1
TGTGCCAGCAGTACCACAGGGGGCGACTATGGCTACACCTTC
CASSTTGGDYGYTF
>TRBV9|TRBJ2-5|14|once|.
TGTGCCAGCAGCGTAGGCGGAACTCAAGAGACCCAGTACTTC
CASSVGGTQETQYF
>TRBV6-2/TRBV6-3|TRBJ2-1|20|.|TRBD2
TGTGCCAGCAGTTACGCGGGACTAGCGGGGGGCCTAAGCTCCTACAATGAGCAGTTCTTC
CASSYAGLAGGLSSYNEQFF
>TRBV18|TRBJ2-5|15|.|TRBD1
TGTGCCAGCTCACCACCGAGGACAGGCGGGGAGACCCAGTACTTC
CASSPPRTGGETQYF
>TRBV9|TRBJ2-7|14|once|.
TGTGCCAGCAGCGTAGAGGCCGGGACCTACGAGCAGTACTTC
CASSVEAGTYEQYF
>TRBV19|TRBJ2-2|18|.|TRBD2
TGTGCCAGTAGTATCGAAGGACTAGCGGAGGCGAACACCGGGGAGCTGTTTTTT
CASSIEGLAEANTGELFF
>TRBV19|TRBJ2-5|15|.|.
TGTGCCAGTAGTATCTCCCCACAGAAGAAAGAGACCCAGTACTTC
CASSISPQKKETQYF
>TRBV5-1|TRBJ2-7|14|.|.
TGCGCCAGCAGCTTGGCAGGTGCGGGATACGAGCAGTACTTC
CASSLAGAGYEQYF
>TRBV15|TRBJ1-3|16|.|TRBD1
TGTGCCACCAGCAGAGATCTCGGACAGGGACGAAACACCATATATTTT
CATSRDLGQGRNTIYF
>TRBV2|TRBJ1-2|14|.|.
TGTGCCAGCAGCACAGGGCATCTTAACTATGGCTACACCTTC
CASSTGHLNYGYTF
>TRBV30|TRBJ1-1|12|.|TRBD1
TGTGCCTGGCTACAGGGGGATACTGAAGCTTTCTTT
CAWLQGDTEAFF
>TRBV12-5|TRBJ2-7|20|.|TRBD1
TGTGCTAGTGGTTTGCCACACAAGGTCCGATACCGGGACAGCTCCTACGAGCAGTACTTC
CASGLPHKVRYRDSSYEQYF
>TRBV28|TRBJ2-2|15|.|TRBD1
TGTGCCAGCAGTCGACAGGGGCTGAACACCGGGGAGCTGTTTTTT
CASSRQGLNTGELFF
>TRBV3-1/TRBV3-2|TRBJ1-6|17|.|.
TGTGCCAGCAGCCAAGGGTCCCAAACAATATATAATTCACCCCTCCACTTT
CASSQGSQTIYNSPLHF
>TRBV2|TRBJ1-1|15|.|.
TGTGCCAGCAGTGTGGGGACTGTGATGAACACTGAAGCTTTCTTT
CASSVGTVMNTEAFF
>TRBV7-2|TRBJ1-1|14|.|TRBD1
TGTGCCAGCAGCGATCGGACAGGGGGAACTGAAGCTTTCTTT
CASSDRTGGTEAFF
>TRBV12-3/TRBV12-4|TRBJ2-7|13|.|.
TGTGCCAGCAGCCCGAAGGGGCGTACCGAGCAGTACTTC
CASSPKGRTEQYF
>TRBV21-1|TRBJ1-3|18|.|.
TGTGCCAGCAGCAAAGCCGTCCCTACAGGGCGCCCTGGAAACACCATATATTTT
CASSKAVPTGRPGNTIYF
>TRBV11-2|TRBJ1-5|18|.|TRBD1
TGTGCCAGCAGACCCCGACAGGGGGAGTTCGTATTGAATCAGCCCCAGCATTTT
CASRPRQGEFVLNQPQHF
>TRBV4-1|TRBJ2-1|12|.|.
TGCGCCAGCAGCCAAGGAGTGAATGAGCAGTTCTTC
CASSQGVNEQFF
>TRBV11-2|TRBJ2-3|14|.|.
TGTGCCAGCAAGCACGGGGGTAGCACAGATACGCAGTATTTT
CASKHGGSTDTQYF
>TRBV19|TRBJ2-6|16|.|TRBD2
TGTGCCAGTAACCCCGGACTAGCGGGAGGGGCCAACGTCCTGACTTTC
CASNPGLAGGANVLTF
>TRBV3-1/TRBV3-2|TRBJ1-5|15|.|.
TGTGCCAGCAGCCAAGATATAGGAGTAGAACAGCCCCAGCATTTT
CASSQDIGVEQPQHF
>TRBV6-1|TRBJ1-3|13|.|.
TGTGCCAGCAGTGAGATCAGAGGAAACACCATATATTTT
CASSEIRGNTIYF
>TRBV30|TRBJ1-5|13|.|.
TGTGCCTGGAGTGTTAGGGGAGGGCAGCCCCAGCATTTT
CAWSVRGGQPQHF